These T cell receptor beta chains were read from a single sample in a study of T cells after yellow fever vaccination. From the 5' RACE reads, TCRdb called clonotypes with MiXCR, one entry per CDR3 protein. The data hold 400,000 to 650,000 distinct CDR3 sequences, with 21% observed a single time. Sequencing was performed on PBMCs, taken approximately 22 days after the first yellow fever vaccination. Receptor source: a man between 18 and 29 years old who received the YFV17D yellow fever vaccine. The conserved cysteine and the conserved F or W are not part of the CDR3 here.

CDR3 protein: SVSPHLRTGEGYT
V gene: TRBV29-1

CDR3 protein: ASSQAGFGLWYEQF
V gene: TRBV7-9

CDR3 protein: ASSLIGLGQPQH
V gene: TRBV12-3/TRBV12-4

CDR3 protein: ATSDITGAKGGLNTGELF
V gene: TRBV24-1

CDR3 protein: ASSETTIYEQY
V gene: TRBV6-1

CDR3 protein: ASRPSPNTEAF
V gene: TRBV7-9

CDR3 protein: ASTDFGDTQY
V gene: TRBV12-3/TRBV12-4

CDR3 protein: ASSRASLSGEGEYNEQF
V gene: TRBV18

CDR3 protein: ASSKDPGQGSIYGYT
V gene: TRBV5-1

CDR3 protein: ASSLGSDYSTDTQY
V gene: TRBV5-1

CDR3 protein: ASSLGLAGTEQF
V gene: TRBV3-1

CDR3 protein: ASRAAGTPDAGELF
V gene: TRBV7-9

CDR3 protein: ASRLDPGRPYNEQF
V gene: TRBV28

CDR3 protein: SARDLAGGSMNTEAF
V gene: TRBV20-1

CDR3 protein: ASSFLGPPSTDTQY
V gene: TRBV11-2

CDR3 protein: ASSLPSYTDTQY
V gene: TRBV14

CDR3 protein: ASSRTQGNQPQH
V gene: TRBV4-1

CDR3 protein: ASSYSRGSNTEAF
V gene: TRBV6-5

CDR3 protein: ASSFISGEQF
V gene: TRBV12-3/TRBV12-4

CDR3 protein: ASSHGQGNNEQF
V gene: TRBV5-4

CDR3 protein: SASGAEAF
V gene: TRBV20-1

CDR3 protein: ASSLPGGQGSYEQY
V gene: TRBV5-1

CDR3 protein: ASTQTGGYNTEAF
V gene: TRBV3-1

CDR3 protein: ATSSTGGNGELF
V gene: TRBV23-1

CDR3 protein: ATSREGTIFEKLF
V gene: TRBV15

CDR3 protein: ASSPGGATATNTEAF
V gene: TRBV4-1

CDR3 protein: ASRRIVNTGELF
V gene: TRBV11-2

CDR3 protein: SAGLAGPAYNEQF
V gene: TRBV20-1

CDR3 protein: ASSAAPGETQY
V gene: TRBV9

CDR3 protein: SSSLLGVSYNSPLH
V gene: TRBV6-1

CDR3 protein: ASSYGTWDQPQH
V gene: TRBV6-2/TRBV6-3

CDR3 protein: ASSQATDAGIFYEQY
V gene: TRBV4-3

CDR3 protein: ASSQVRPLHYEQY
V gene: TRBV3-1

CDR3 protein: SARDNAGDEKLF
V gene: TRBV20-1

CDR3 protein: ASSQDPSTSPPQETQY
V gene: TRBV4-1

CDR3 protein: ASSPRDSWGTGELF
V gene: TRBV5-6

CDR3 protein: ASSSTGPRAF
V gene: TRBV12-3/TRBV12-4

CDR3 protein: ASSQEASGGTDTQY
V gene: TRBV3-1

CDR3 protein: ASRGDFSSTDTQY
V gene: TRBV5-1

CDR3 protein: SVYSPGHSTDTQY
V gene: TRBV29-1

CDR3 protein: ASSPPGSGRANEQF
V gene: TRBV7-3

CDR3 protein: ASSPGGFGTQY
V gene: TRBV9

CDR3 protein: ASSQGDSIYNSPLH
V gene: TRBV4-3

CDR3 protein: ASSPQGEEETQY
V gene: TRBV27

CDR3 protein: ASSYLGVTEAF
V gene: TRBV12-3/TRBV12-4

CDR3 protein: ASSRQEGQPQH
V gene: TRBV12-3/TRBV12-4

CDR3 protein: ASSLEGYEQF
V gene: TRBV5-1

CDR3 protein: SAGPRESNQPQH
V gene: TRBV20-1

CDR3 protein: ASSEPPGPEDTQY
V gene: TRBV6-1